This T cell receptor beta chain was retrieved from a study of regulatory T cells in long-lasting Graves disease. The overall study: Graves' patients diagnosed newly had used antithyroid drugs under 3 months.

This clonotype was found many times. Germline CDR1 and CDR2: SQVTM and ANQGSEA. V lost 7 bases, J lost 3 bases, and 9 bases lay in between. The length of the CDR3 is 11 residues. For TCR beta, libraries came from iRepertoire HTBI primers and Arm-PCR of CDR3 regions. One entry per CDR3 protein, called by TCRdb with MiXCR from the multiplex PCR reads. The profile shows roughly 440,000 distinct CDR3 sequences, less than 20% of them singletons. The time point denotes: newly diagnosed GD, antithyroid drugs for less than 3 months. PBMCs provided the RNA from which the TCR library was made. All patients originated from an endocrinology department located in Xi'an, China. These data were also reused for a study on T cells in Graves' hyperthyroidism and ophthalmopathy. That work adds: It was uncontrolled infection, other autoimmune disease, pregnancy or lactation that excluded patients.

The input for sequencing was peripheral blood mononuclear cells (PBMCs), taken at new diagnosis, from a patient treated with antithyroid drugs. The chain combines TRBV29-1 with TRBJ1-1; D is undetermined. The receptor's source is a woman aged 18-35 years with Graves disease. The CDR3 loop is CSARLDTEAFF. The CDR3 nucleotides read TGCAGCGCAAGACTCGACACTGAAGCTTTCTTT.